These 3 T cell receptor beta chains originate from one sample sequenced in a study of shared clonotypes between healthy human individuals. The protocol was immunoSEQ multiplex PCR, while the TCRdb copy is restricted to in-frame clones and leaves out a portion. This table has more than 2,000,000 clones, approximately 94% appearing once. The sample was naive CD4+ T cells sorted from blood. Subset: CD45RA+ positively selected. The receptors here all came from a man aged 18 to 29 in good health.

Here the CDR3 reads CASSGQGQMSQPQHF. The CDR3 DNA reads TGTGCCAGCAGCGGACAGGGTCAGATGAGTCAGCCCCAGCATTTT. This chain links TRBV7-2 with TRBJ1-5; 8 bases are a match to TRBD1. The CDR3 extends over 15 amino acids. From germline, CDR1 is SGHTA and CDR2 FQGNSA. The trim removed 5 bases at V and 6 bases at J, leaving 9 bases unmatched.

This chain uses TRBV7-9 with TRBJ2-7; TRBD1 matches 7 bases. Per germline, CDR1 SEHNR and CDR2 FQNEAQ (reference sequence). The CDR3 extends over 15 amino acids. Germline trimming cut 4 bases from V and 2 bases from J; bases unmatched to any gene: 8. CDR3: CASSSLYRGTYEQYF. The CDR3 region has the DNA TGTGCCAGCAGCTCCCTTTACAGGGGAACCTACGAGCAGTACTTC.

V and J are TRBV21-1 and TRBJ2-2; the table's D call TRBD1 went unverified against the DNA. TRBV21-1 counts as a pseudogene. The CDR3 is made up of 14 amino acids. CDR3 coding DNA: TGTGCCAGCAGCATACTCAGGGGATCCGGGGAGCTGTTTTTT. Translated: CASSILRGSGELFF.